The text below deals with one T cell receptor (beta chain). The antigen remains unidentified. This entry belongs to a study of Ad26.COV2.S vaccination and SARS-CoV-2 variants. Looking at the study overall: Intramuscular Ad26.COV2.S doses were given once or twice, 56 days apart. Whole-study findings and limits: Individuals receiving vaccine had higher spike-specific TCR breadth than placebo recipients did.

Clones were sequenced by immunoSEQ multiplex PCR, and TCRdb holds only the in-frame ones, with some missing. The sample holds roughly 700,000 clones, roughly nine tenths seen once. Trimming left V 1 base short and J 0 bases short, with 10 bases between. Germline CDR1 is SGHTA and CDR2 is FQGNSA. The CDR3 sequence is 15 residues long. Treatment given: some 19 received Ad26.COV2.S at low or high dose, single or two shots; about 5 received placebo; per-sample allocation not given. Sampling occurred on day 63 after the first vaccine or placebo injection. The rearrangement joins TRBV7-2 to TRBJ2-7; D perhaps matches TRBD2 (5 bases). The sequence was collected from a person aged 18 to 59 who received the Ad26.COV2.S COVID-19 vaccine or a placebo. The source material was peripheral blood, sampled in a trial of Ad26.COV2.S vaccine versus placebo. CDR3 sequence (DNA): TGTGCCAGCAGCTTAGAGGCTAGCATCTCCTACGAGCAGTACTTC. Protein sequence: CASSLEASISYEQYF.